This T cell receptor (beta chain) was found in a study of cytomegalovirus exposure and HLA in healthy donors. Study-level findings and limits: Some segments of the V type, notably TRBV6-2 and TRBV6-3, were excluded as indistinguishable.

Per the germline V gene, CDR1 is SGHNT and CDR2 is YYREEE (reference sequence). The trim removed 0 bases at V and 2 bases at J, leaving 5 bases unmatched. This CDR3 is built from 15 residues. A word on this clone: What it recognizes is unknown.

It was with 60 Vbeta and 13 Jbeta primers that the PCR ran. TCRdb keeps only in-frame clones here, not all; method: immunoSEQ multiplex PCR. The sample includes about 150,000 clones, approximately 78% seen only once; the top ten take approximately 2.4%. Nominal health characterized the donors when sampled, though unrecorded immune exposures were likely. The clonotype was recovered from a male donor in good health and CMV-seronegative. The sample comprised PBMCs. The chain combines TRBV5-4 with TRBJ2-7; 7 bases are shared with TRBD2. CDR3 amino acids: CASSLGRGEAYEQYF. In nucleotides, the CDR3 is TGTGCCAGCAGCTTGGGACGGGGGGAGGCCTACGAGCAGTACTTC.